Presented here are 22 T cell receptor beta chains from one specimen sequenced in a study of molecular identifiers for immune sequencing clone quantification. TCRdb passed the PCR reads through MiXCR, listing each CDR3 protein once. This table holds about 640,000 distinct CDR3 sequences, just under 20% found once. The sequenced sample was naive CD8+ T cells from blood, with Jurkat cell RNA spiked in. Subset in this sample: FACS-sorted CD8+CD4-CCR7+CD45RA+ naive T cells. All receptors derive from a human donor in good health. Some libraries in this study had Jurkat cell RNA spiked in.

This clonotype was counted only a few times. This chain links TRBV20-1 with TRBJ1-1; D remains ambiguous. V lost 5 bases to trimming and J lost 3 bases, with 13 bases between them. CDR1 and CDR2 (germline): DFQATT, SNEGSKA (reference sequence). The CDR3 runs 13 residues. The CDR3 sequence: CSALDLSHTEAFF. CDR3 coding DNA: TGCAGTGCTCTCGACCTGTCTCACACTGAAGCTTTCTTT.

This clonotype was counted many times. The CDR3 here is CASSYGQGGGDTQYF. The CDR3 DNA reads as TGTGCCAGCAGCTATGGACAGGGGGGCGGAGATACGCAGTATTTT. The chain is built from TRBV11-2 and TRBJ2-3, with 10 nucleotides matching TRBD1. CDR1 and CDR2 (germline): SGHAT, FQNNGV. The trim removed 4 bases at V and 5 bases at J, leaving 6 bases unmatched. This CDR3 contains 15 residues. The full variable domain, its missing parts supplied by reference TRBV11-2 and TRBJ2-3, is EAGVAQSPRYKIIEKRQSVAFWCNPISGHATLYWYQQILGQGPKLLIQFQNNGVVDDSQLPKDRFSAERLKGVDSTLKIQPAKLEDSAVYLCASSYGQGGGDTQYFGPGTRLTVL.

This clonotype turned up a few times. The rearrangement uses TRBV19 and TRBJ2-1, with 15 bases lining up with TRBD2. V shed 3 bases and J 0 bases; nucleotides not matched to a gene: 6. Germline CDR1 reads LNHDA; CDR2 reads SQIVND (reference sequence). This CDR3 is built from 19 residues. The CDR3: CASSIWGLAGGASYNEQFF. The CDR3 DNA is TGTGCCAGTAGTATCTGGGGACTAGCGGGAGGCGCCTCCTACAATGAGCAGTTCTTC.

This clonotype was observed at least ten times. This sequence joins TRBV18 and TRBJ2-7; the D is unclear. Between the trimmed V and J ends, which lost 0 bases and 2 bases, there was a span of 11 bases. CDR1 is KGHSH, CDR2 LQKENI, per germline. The CDR3 length is 15 residues. The chain's CDR3 is CASSPPLVGTYEQYF. CDR3 DNA: TGTGCCAGCTCACCACCGCTTGTGGGGACCTACGAGCAGTACTTC.

This clonotype appeared many times. The chain has TRBV15 and TRBJ2-1; D is ambiguous. The V and J ends lost 5 bases and 10 bases respectively, with 12 bases between them. The germline V gene has CDR1 LNHNV and CDR2 YYDKDF (reference sequence). CDR3 length equals 12 residues. The CDR3 here is CATSRLKVEQFF. The CDR3 DNA reads TGTGCCACCAGCCGCCTAAAAGTGGAGCAGTTCTTC.

This clonotype appeared a few times. The chain combines TRBV29-1 with TRBJ2-1; D is perhaps TRBD1 or TRBD2 (6 bases each). Trimming removed 1 base from V and 2 bases from J, with 15 bases in between. This CDR3 is built from 16 residues. Per germline, CDR1 SQVTM and CDR2 ANQGSEA. The CDR3, as DNA: TGCAGCGTTGAAGGGCTGTCTAGGGGGGCCTACAATGAGCAGTTCTTC. It codes for CSVEGLSRGAYNEQFF.

This clonotype was seen more than once but under ten times. This chain links TRBV2 with TRBJ2-5; 7 nucleotides agree with TRBD1. Trimming cost V 6 bases and J 2 bases; bases outside gene matches: 12. The CDR3 contains 16 residues. CDR1 and CDR2 (germline): SNHLY, FYNNEI. The CDR3 reads CASSKPGGSIQETQYF. In nucleotides, the CDR3 is TGTGCCAGCAGCAAACCAGGGGGTTCCATACAAGAGACCCAGTACTTC.

This clonotype was seen many times. The chain carries TRBV5-1 and TRBJ2-7; TRBD2 agrees at 10 bases. Germline CDR1 is SGHRS and CDR2 is YFSETQ. The CDR3 is 15 amino acids. The junction had 5 bases not matched to a gene; V was cut back by 2 bases and J by 3 bases. The chain's CDR3 is CASSFFSGGSYEQYF. The CDR3 DNA reads TGCGCCAGCAGCTTTTTTAGCGGGGGGAGCTACGAGCAGTACTTC.

This clonotype was found many times. The chain uses TRBV20-1 and TRBJ2-5; TRBD1 agrees at 12 bases. From germline, CDR1 is DFQATT and CDR2 SNEGSKA (reference sequence). V gave up 2 bases and J gave up 2 bases; unmatched junction bases: 9. The CDR3 covers 17 residues. CDR3 amino acids: CSARKMGDRGPQETQYF. Written as DNA, the CDR3 is TGCAGTGCTAGAAAGATGGGGGACAGGGGGCCTCAAGAGACCCAGTACTTC.

CDR3 bases: TGTGCCAGCGGATGGGGACAGGTCAGCACAGATACGCAGTATTTT. It is translated as CASGWGQVSTDTQYF. The V call is TRBV5-4, the J call TRBJ2-3, with 8 bases identical to TRBD1. The CDR3 has 15 amino acids. The V and J ends lost 7 bases and 0 bases, in that order; junction bases with no gene match: 7. Germline V gene sequence: CDR1 SGHNT, CDR2 YYREEE (reference sequence).

This clonotype was observed many times. The chain combines TRBV5-1 with TRBJ2-7, with D hard to call. CDR1 is SGHRS and CDR2 is YFSETQ in the germline V gene. This CDR3 region has 14 residues. The V gene lost 4 bases and the J gene lost 3 bases, with 14 bases spanning the gap. The CDR3 DNA follows: TGCGCCAGCAGCCACGGTCAGGCAGACTACGAGCAGTACTTC. Protein sequence: CASSHGQADYEQYF.

In this sample, this clonotype turned up a few times. The chain is built from TRBV18 and TRBJ2-2, with unresolved D. V lost 3 bases to trimming and J lost 9 bases, with 8 bases between them. The CDR3 extends over 12 amino acids. Germline V lookup: CDR1 KGHSH, CDR2 LQKENI. CDR3 amino acids: CASSPSAWELFF. DNA of the CDR3: TGTGCCAGCTCACCGTCGGCGTGGGAGCTGTTTTTT.

This clonotype was counted a few times. This rearrangement joins TRBV2 to TRBJ1-2; D is undetermined. V gave up 5 bases and J gave up 7 bases, with 14 bases separating them. This CDR3 is built from 13 residues. Germline CDR1 SNHLY, CDR2 FYNNEI. The CDR3 loop is CASSPEGRAGYTF. CDR3 coding DNA: TGTGCCAGCAGTCCCGAAGGTCGCGCTGGCTACACCTTC.

This clonotype was counted a few times. The chain uses TRBV7-9 and TRBJ1-3, with unresolved D. This CDR3 has 13 amino acids. V dropped 4 bases and J dropped 4 bases, with 8 bases sitting between them. Per the germline V gene, CDR1 is SEHNR and CDR2 is FQNEAQ (reference sequence). The CDR3 region is CASSSPAGNTIYF. The CDR3 nucleotides read TGTGCCAGCAGCTCCCCCGCCGGAAACACCATATATTTT.

In regard to this clonotype: A much more abundant neighbour one base away suggests this may be a read error. V usage is TRBV7-9 and J usage is TRBJ2-3, with D uncertain. This CDR3 contains 18 residues. The V gene's germline CDR1 is SEHNR and CDR2 FQNEAQ (reference sequence). Trimming removed 1 base at V and 0 bases at J, with 17 bases between. This chain's CDR3 is CASSLVVRPTTSTDTQYF. The CDR3 nucleotides read TGTGCCAGCAGCTTAGTCGTCAGGCCAACCACTAGCACAGATACGCAGTATTTT.

This chain joins TRBV7-3 and TRBJ2-1; 7 bases line up with TRBD2. The germline CDR1 and CDR2 sequences are SGHTA and FQGTGA. The trim removed 2 bases at V and 8 bases at J, leaving 15 bases unmatched. The CDR3 contains 17 residues. CDR3 DNA: TGTGCCAGCAGCTTAGGTTATGTAGGACTAGGAATCGATGAGCAGTTCTTC. Translation: CASSLGYVGLGIDEQFF.

In its sample, this clonotype was seen a few times. CDR3 in DNA: TGTGCCAGCAGTTTTACAGCTAACTATGGCTACACCTTC. The encoded protein is CASSFTANYGYTF. The chain uses TRBV12-3 or TRBV12-4 and TRBJ1-2, with no clear D. V lost 3 bases and J lost 0, with 5 bases in between. The CDR3 totals 13 residues.

In its sample, this clonotype was seen many times. The chain carries TRBV29-1 and TRBJ2-7, with D possibly being TRBD1 (9 bases). The germline CDR1 and CDR2 sequences are SQVTM and ANQGSEA. V was shortened by 6 bases and J by 3 bases, with 24 bases between the two germline ends. The CDR3 covers 16 residues. The CDR3 nucleotides read TGCAGCGTCCGAGCGGGGGACAGGGAGAACTACTACGAGCAGTACTTC. Translated, it gives CSVRAGDRENYYEQYF.

The table lists this clonotype with a few counts. This chain links TRBV20-1 with TRBJ2-7; D not resolved. CDR1 DFQATT and CDR2 SNEGSKA come from the germline V gene (reference sequence). The CDR3 is 15 amino acids. V lost 1 base and J 3 bases, leaving 16 bases between the germline ends. DNA for the CDR3: TGCAGTGCTAGAGTTCGAAGCAGAAACCTCTACGAGCAGTACTTC. Translating gives CSARVRSRNLYEQYF.

The rearrangement joins TRBV19 to TRBJ2-7, with 7 positions matching TRBD1. Germline V gives CDR1 LNHDA, CDR2 SQIVND (reference sequence). This CDR3 is 15 amino acids long. Trimming at V came to 1 base and at J to 2 bases, leaving 5 bases not matched to a gene. The CDR3 DNA reads TGTGCCAGTAGTATAGGGGACAGATTCACCTACGAGCAGTACTTC. It specifies CASSIGDRFTYEQYF.

This clonotype was detected many times. The V gene is TRBV12-3 or TRBV12-4, the J gene TRBJ2-2; the D gene is possibly TRBD1 (6 bases). The V end lost 9 bases, the J end lost 2 bases, and 13 bases lay between the germline ends. This CDR3 region has 14 residues. CDR3 in amino acids: CARQVDSNTGELFF. The CDR3 DNA follows: TGTGCCAGGCAGGTGGACAGTAACACCGGGGAGCTGTTTTTT.

This chain links TRBV19 with TRBJ2-1; no reliable D call. This CDR3 is 14 amino acids long. Germline-derived CDR1 and CDR2 are LNHDA and SQIVND (reference sequence). Trimming cost V 4 bases and J 1 base, with 8 bases left between them. In nucleotides, the CDR3 is TGTGCCAGTAGTAGTAGAACTTCCTACAATGAGCAGTTCTTC. Its translation: CASSSRTSYNEQFF.